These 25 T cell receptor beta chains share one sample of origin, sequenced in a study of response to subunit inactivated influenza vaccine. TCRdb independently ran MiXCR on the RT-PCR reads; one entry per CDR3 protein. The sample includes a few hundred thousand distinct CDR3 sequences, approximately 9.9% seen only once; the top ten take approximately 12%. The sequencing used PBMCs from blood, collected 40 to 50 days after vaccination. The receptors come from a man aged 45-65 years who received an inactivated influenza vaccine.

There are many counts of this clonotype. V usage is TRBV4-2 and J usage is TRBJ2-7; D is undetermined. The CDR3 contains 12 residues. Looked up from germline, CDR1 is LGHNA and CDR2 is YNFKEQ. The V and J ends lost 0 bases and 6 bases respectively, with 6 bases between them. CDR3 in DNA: TGTGCCAGCAGCCAAGATGGTTCCGAGCAGTACTTC. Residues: CASSQDGSEQYF.

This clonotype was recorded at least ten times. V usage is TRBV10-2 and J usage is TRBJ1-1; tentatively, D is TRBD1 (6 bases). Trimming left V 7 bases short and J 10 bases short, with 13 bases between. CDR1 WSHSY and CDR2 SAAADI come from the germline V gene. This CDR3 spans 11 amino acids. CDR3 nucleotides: TGCGCCAGCATCATGGGGGGGGCAGCTTTCTTT. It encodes CASIMGGAAFF.

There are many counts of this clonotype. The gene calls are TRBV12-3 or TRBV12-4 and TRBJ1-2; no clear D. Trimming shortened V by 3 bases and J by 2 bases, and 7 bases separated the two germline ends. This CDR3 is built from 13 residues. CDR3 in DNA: TGTGCCAGCAGTTTGGTACAGAACTATGGCTACACCTTC. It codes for CASSLVQNYGYTF.

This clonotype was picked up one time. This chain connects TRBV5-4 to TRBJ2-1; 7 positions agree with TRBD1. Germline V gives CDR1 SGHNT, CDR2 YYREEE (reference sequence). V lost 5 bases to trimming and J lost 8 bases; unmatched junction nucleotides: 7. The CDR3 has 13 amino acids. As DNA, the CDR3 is TGTGCCAGCAGGACCGGGACAGAAGATGAGCAGTTCTTC. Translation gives CASRTGTEDEQFF.

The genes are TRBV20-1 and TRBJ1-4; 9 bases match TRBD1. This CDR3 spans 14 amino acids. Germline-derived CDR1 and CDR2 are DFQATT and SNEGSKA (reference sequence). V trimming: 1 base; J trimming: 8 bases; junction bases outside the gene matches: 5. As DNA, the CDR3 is TGCAGTGCTAGAGGGGGACAGGGCGGGGAAAAACTGTTTTTT. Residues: CSARGGQGGEKLFF.

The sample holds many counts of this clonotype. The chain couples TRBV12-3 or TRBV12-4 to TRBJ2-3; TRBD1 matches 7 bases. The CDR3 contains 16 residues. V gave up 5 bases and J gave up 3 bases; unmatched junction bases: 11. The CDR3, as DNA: TGTGCCAGCAGTCCCGGAGACAGGGTCTGGACAGATACGCAGTATTTT. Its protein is CASSPGDRVWTDTQYF.

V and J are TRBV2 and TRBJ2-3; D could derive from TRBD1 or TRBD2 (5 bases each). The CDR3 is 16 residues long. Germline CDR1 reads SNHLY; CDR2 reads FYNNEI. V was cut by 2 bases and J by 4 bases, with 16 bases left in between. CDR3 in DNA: TGTGCCAGCAGTGAACGGGGTGTCAGGGATGCAGATACGCAGTATTTT. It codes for CASSERGVRDADTQYF.

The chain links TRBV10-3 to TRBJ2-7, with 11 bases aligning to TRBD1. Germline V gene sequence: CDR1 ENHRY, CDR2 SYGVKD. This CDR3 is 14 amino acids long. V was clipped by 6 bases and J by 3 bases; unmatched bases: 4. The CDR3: CAISDGTGGYEQYF. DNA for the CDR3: TGTGCCATCAGCGACGGGACAGGGGGCTACGAGCAGTACTTC.

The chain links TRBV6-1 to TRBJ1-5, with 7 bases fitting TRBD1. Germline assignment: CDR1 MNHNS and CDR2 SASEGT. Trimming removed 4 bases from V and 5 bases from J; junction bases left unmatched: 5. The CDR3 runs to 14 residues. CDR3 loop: CASSGTGAYQPQHF. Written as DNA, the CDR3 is TGTGCCAGCAGTGGGACAGGAGCCTATCAGCCCCAGCATTTT.

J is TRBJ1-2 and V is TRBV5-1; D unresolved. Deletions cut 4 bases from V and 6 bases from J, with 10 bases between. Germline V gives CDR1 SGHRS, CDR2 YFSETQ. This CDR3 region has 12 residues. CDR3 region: CASSKNLDGYTF. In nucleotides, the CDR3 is TGCGCCAGCAGCAAGAACCTGGATGGCTACACCTTC.

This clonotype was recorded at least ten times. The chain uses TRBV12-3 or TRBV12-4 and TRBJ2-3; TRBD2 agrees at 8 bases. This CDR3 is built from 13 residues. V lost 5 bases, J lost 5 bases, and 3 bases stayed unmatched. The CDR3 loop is CASSGLAGDTQYF. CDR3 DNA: TGTGCCAGCAGTGGACTAGCAGGAGATACGCAGTATTTT.

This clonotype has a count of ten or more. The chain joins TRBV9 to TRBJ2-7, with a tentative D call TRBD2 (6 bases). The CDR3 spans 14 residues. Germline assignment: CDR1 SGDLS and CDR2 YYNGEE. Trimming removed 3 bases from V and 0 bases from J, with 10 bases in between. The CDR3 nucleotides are TGTGCCAGCAGCGAAGCGGGCAGCTCCTACGAGCAGTACTTC. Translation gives CASSEAGSSYEQYF.

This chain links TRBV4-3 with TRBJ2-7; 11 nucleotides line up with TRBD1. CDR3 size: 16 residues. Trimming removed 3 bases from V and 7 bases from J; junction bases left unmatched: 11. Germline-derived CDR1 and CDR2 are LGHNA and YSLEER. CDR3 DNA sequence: TGCGCCAGCAGCCACCTATCCGGACAGGGGGCTCGAGAGCAGTACTTC. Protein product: CASSHLSGQGAREQYF.

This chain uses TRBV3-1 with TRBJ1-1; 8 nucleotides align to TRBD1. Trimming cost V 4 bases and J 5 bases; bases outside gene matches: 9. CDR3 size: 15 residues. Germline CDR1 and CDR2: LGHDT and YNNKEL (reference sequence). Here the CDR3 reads CASSPGQVLGTEAFF. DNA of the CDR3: TGTGCCAGCAGCCCGGGACAGGTGTTGGGAACTGAAGCTTTCTTT.

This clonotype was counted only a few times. CDR3 in amino acids: CASSFAGGSETQYF. CDR3 bases: TGTGCCAGCAGCTTTGCAGGGGGATCAGAGACCCAGTACTTC. The chain recombines TRBV5-5 with TRBJ2-5; 7 nucleotides agree with TRBD1. CDR1 SGHKS and CDR2 YYEKEE come from the germline V gene (reference sequence). This CDR3 contains 14 residues. V was clipped by 2 bases and J by 4 bases; unmatched bases: 5.

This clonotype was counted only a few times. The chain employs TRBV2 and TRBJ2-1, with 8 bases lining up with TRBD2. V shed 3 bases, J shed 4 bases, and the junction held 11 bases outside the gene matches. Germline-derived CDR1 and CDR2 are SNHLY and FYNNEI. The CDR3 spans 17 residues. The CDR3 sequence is CASSESLAGFSYNEQFF. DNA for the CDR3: TGTGCCAGCAGTGAGAGCTTAGCGGGATTTTCATACAATGAGCAGTTCTTC.

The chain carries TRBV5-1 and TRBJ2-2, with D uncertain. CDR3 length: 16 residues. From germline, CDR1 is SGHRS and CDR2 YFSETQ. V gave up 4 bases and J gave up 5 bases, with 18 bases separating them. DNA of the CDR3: TGCGCCAGCAGCCATAAGGCGTCAGGCTCGACCGGGGAGCTGTTTTTT. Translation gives CASSHKASGSTGELFF. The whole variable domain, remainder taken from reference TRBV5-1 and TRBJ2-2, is KAGVTQTPRYLIKTRGQQVTLSCSPISGHRSVSWYQQTPGQGLQFLFEYFSETQRNKGNFPGRFSGRQFSNSRSEMNVSTLELGDSALYLCASSHKASGSTGELFFGEGSRLTVL.

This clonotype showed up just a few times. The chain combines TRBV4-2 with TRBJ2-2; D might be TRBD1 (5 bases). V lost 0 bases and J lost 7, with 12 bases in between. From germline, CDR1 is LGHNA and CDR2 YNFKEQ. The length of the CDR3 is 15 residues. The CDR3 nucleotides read TGTGCCAGCAGCCAAGATAGGCAGGGTGTCGGGGAGCTGTTTTTT. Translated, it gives CASSQDRQGVGELFF.

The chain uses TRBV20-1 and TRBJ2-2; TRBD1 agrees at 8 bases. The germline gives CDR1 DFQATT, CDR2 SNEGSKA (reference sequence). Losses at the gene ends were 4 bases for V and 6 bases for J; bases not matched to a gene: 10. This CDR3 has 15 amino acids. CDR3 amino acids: CSATIPGQGAGELFF. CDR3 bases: TGCAGTGCTACAATTCCAGGACAGGGAGCCGGGGAGCTGTTTTTT.

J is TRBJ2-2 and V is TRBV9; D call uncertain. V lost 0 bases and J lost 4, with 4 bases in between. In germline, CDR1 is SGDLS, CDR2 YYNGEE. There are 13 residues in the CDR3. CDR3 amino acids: CASSVAGTGELFF. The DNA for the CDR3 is TGTGCCAGCAGCGTAGCGGGCACCGGGGAGCTGTTTTTT.

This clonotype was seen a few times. CDR3 in DNA: TGCGCCAGCAGCCACCTTGGGGCCAGGGACACTGAAGCTTTCTTT. This sequence encodes CASSHLGARDTEAFF. The chain is built from TRBV4-1 and TRBJ1-1; D possibly corresponds to TRBD1 (5 bases). In germline, CDR1 is MGHRA, CDR2 YSYEKL. Trimming took off 3 bases at V and 3 bases at J, with 14 bases between the two ends. The CDR3 runs to 15 residues.

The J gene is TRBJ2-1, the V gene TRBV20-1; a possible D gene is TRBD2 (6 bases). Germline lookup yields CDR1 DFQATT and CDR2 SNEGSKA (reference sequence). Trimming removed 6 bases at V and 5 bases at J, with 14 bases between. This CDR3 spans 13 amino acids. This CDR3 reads CSAPRTTDNEQFF. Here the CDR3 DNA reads TGCAGTGCCCCCAGGACTACCGACAATGAGCAGTTCTTC.

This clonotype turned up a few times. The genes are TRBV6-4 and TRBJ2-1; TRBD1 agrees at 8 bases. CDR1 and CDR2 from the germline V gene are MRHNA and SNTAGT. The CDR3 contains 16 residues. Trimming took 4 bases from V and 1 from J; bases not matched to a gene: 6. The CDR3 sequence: CASSVAGTGSYNEQFF. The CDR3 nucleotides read TGTGCCAGCAGTGTGGCCGGGACAGGTTCCTACAATGAGCAGTTCTTC.

The CDR3 here is CASSHPAGGPSSEQFF. CDR3 coding DNA: TGCGCCAGCAGCCACCCAGCGGGGGGGCCGTCCTCTGAGCAGTTCTTC. The rearrangement uses TRBV4-3 and TRBJ2-1; 10 nucleotides align to TRBD2. This CDR3 is built from 16 residues. J gave up 9 bases and V 3 bases, and 11 bases lay outside the gene matches. Germline CDR1 LGHNA, CDR2 YSLEER.

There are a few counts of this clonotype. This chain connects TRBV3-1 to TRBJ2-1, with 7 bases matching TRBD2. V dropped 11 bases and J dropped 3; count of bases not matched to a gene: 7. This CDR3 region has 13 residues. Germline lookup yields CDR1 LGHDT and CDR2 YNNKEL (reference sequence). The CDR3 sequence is CAASGTRYNEQFF. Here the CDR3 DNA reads TGTGCCGCCAGCGGGACGCGCTACAATGAGCAGTTCTTC.